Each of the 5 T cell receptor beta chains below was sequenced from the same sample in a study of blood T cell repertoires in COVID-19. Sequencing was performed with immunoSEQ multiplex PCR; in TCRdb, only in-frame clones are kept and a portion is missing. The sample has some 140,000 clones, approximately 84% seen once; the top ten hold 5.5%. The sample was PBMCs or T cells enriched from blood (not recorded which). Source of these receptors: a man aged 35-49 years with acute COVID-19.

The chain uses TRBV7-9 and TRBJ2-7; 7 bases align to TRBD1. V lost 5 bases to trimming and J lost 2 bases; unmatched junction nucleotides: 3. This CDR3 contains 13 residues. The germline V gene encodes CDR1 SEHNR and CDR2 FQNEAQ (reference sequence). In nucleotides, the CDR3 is TGTGCCAGCAGCCAGGACAGGACCTACGAGCAGTACTTC. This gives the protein CASSQDRTYEQYF.

The CDR3 protein is CASSYPGGGYGYTF. The CDR3, as DNA: TGTGCCAGCAGCTACCCAGGGGGCGGCTATGGCTACACCTTC. The rearrangement joins TRBV7-9 to TRBJ1-2; 8 nucleotides match TRBD1. The CDR3 length is 14 residues. Germline assignment: CDR1 SEHNR and CDR2 FQNEAQ (reference sequence). The J segment lost 4 bases and the V segment lost 4 bases, leaving 5 bases of the junction unmatched.

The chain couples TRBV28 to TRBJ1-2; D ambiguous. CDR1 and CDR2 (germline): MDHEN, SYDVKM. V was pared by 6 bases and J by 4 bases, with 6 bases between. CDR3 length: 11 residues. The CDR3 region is CASRGGYGYTF. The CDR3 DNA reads TGTGCCAGCAGGGGAGGCTATGGCTACACCTTC.

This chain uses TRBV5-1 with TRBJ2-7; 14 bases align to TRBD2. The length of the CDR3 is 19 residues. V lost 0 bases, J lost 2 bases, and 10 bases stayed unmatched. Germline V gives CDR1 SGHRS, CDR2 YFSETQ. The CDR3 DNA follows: TGCGCCAGCAGCTTGGGACTAGCGGGAGGGCCGTCAAATGCCTACGAGCAGTACTTC. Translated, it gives CASSLGLAGGPSNAYEQYF.

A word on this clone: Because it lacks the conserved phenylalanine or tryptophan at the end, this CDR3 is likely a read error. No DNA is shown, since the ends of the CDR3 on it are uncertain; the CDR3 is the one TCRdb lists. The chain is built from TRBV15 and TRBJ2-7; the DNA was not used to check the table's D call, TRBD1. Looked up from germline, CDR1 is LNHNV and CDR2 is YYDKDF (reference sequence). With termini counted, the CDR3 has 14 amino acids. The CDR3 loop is CATSRDKAQTWTVL.